A single T cell receptor (beta chain) is shown here with its context. The target antigen is unknown. CDR1 is SGHDT, CDR2 YYEEEE, per germline. Deletions cut 0 bases from V and 5 bases from J, with 12 bases between. The CDR3 runs 14 residues. These data originate in a study of CD8 T cells in Susac syndrome. The study's findings and limits: In Susac syndrome, CD8+ expansion was highest in TEMRA and active disease. In total CD8+ repertoires, roughly 16 Susac-specific public clones were detected, and CD8+ TEMRA repertoires contained five.

With random hexamers, roughly 0.45 to 1 ug RNA was reverse transcribed. Amplification of TCR beta CDR3 was carried out by immunoSEQ multiplex PCR, which covered 54 Vbeta and 13 Jbeta segments. In TCRdb, the immunoSEQ multiplex PCR reads were re-called with MiXCR into one record per CDR3 protein. This table holds about 130,000 distinct CDR3 sequences, around 93% found once. This sequence joins TRBV5-6 and TRBJ2-7; weak D call: TRBD1 (6 bases). Input material: CD8+ T cells from PBMCs. This TCR came from a human donor with Susac syndrome. CDR3 DNA sequence: TGTGCCAGCAGCTTGGAGACAGGCAAACACGAGCAGTACTTC. Its protein is CASSLETGKHEQYF.